Presented here are 14 T cell receptor beta chains from one specimen sequenced in a study of T cell repertoires in cytomegalovirus infection. MiXCR was run by TCRdb on the reads, yielding one entry per CDR3 protein. The sample lists about 110,000 distinct CDR3 sequences; around 40% were seen once. For these receptors, no antigen is known. The sample was CD8+ T cells from cultured PBMCs, taken from culture after CMV antigen stimulation. These receptors came from a human donor in good health (CMV status not recorded). Some clones in this sample may be carry-over from other donors' samples.

This chain uses TRBV15 with TRBJ2-5; unclear D gene. Between the trimmed V and J ends, which lost 5 bases and 0 bases, there was a span of 10 bases. This CDR3 has 14 residues. The germline gives CDR1 LNHNV, CDR2 YYDKDF (reference sequence). Here the CDR3 reads CATSLLEYQETQYF. CDR3 bases: TGTGCCACCAGCCTGTTAGAGTACCAAGAGACCCAGTACTTC.

The CDR3 protein is CASSWGPRSSYNEQFF. In DNA form, the CDR3 reads TGTGCCAGCAGCTGGGGACCGCGGAGCTCCTACAATGAGCAGTTCTTC. J is TRBJ2-1 and V is TRBV7-3, with D perhaps given as TRBD1 or TRBD2 (5 bases each). Germline V gene data show CDR1 as SGHTA and CDR2 as FQGTGA. This CDR3 region has 16 residues. V lost 4 bases and J lost 0, with 13 bases in between.

In this sample, this clonotype turned up a few times. The rearrangement links TRBV7-2 to TRBJ2-1, with 14 bases fitting TRBD2. V gave up 3 bases and J gave up 4 bases; unmatched junction bases: 5. The CDR3 length is 17 residues. Germline lookup yields CDR1 SGHTA and CDR2 FQGNSA. In DNA, the CDR3 is TGTGCCAGCAGCTTGACTAGCGGGGGGGGTCGGTACAATGAGCAGTTCTTC. Protein sequence: CASSLTSGGGRYNEQFF.

On this clonotype itself: Since no conserved phenylalanine or tryptophan closes the CDR3, a read error is the likely cause. This chain connects TRBV4-1 to TRBJ2-7; D gene uncertain. This CDR3 spans 15 amino acids. Trimming removed 1 base at V and 0 bases at J, with 10 bases between. Looked up from germline, CDR1 is MGHRA and CDR2 is YSYEKL. CDR3 sequence: CASSQVQSDSYEQYL. CDR3 in DNA: TGCGCCAGCAGCCAAGTACAGTCAGACTCCTACGAGCAGTACCTC.

The V and J genes are TRBV10-3 and TRBJ1-1; TRBD1 is a possible D gene (5 bases). The length of the CDR3 is 13 residues. Germline CDR1 reads ENHRY; CDR2 reads SYGVKD. Trimming stripped 6 bases from V and 3 bases from J, with 11 bases between. Here the CDR3 reads CAIRAQGYTEAFF. The DNA for the CDR3 is TGTGCCATCAGGGCCCAGGGATACACTGAAGCTTTCTTT.

The chain is built from TRBV7-2 and TRBJ2-3; no reliable D call. Germline V CDR1 and CDR2: SGHTA, FQGNSA. The V end lost 10 bases, the J end lost 6 bases, and 20 bases lay between the germline ends. The CDR3 is 14 amino acids. In nucleotides, the CDR3 is TGTGCCACCTCAGCTTACCTGGGCAAGGATACGCAGTATTTT. This sequence encodes CATSAYLGKDTQYF.

This chain uses TRBV9 with TRBJ1-2; no firm D call. The CDR3 has 16 residues. Trimming shortened V by 0 bases and J by 4 bases, and 16 bases separated the two germline ends. CDR1 is SGDLS, CDR2 YYNGEE, per germline. In DNA, the CDR3 is TGTGCCAGCAGCGTAGAGTCCCTACCGGGGTTCTATGGCTACACCTTC. Its translation: CASSVESLPGFYGYTF.

The chain has TRBV15 and TRBJ1-1, with TRBD1 matching 9 bases. The J segment lost 0 bases and the V segment lost 3 bases, leaving 2 bases of the junction unmatched. This CDR3 spans 15 amino acids. CDR1 LNHNV and CDR2 YYDKDF come from the germline V gene (reference sequence). CDR3 bases: TGTGCCACCAGCAGGGACAGGGGTTTGAACACTGAAGCTTTCTTT. Its protein is CATSRDRGLNTEAFF.

This clonotype was counted ten times or more. The V gene is TRBV6-6, the J gene TRBJ2-1; D unresolved. The V end lost 4 bases, the J end lost 8 bases, and 9 bases lay between the germline ends. The CDR3 is made up of 12 amino acids. The germline CDR1 and CDR2 sequences are MNHNY and SVGAGI (reference sequence). CDR3 protein: CASSFSRHEQFF. CDR3 coding DNA: TGTGCCAGCAGTTTCTCCCGGCATGAGCAGTTCTTC.

The rearrangement uses TRBV6-1 and TRBJ1-1; no reliable D call. Germline-derived CDR1 and CDR2 are MNHNS and SASEGT. The CDR3 has 13 amino acids. V lost 3 bases and J 2 bases, leaving 7 bases between the germline ends. CDR3 residues: CASSERDNTEAFF. In DNA, the CDR3 is TGTGCCAGCAGTGAGAGAGATAACACTGAAGCTTTCTTT.

V gene TRBV20-1 combines with J gene TRBJ1-2; 7 bases match TRBD1. CDR3 length: 14 residues. V was clipped by 2 bases and J by 4 bases; unmatched bases: 7. The germline gives CDR1 DFQATT, CDR2 SNEGSKA (reference sequence). CDR3 protein: CSARSGTDLYGYTF. The DNA for the CDR3 is TGCAGTGCTAGATCCGGGACAGACCTCTATGGCTACACCTTC.

This rearrangement joins TRBV29-1 to TRBJ2-1, with D unresolved. The CDR3 contains 9 residues. Trimming removed 4 bases from V and 8 bases from J, with 3 bases in between. The germline gives CDR1 SQVTM, CDR2 ANQGSEA. The CDR3 sequence: CSVGHEQFF. DNA for the CDR3: TGCAGCGTTGGACATGAGCAGTTCTTC.

The rearrangement uses TRBV15 and TRBJ2-7; the D call may be TRBD1 or TRBD2 (5 bases each). There are 13 residues in the CDR3. Looked up from germline, CDR1 is LNHNV and CDR2 is YYDKDF (reference sequence). Between the trimmed V and J ends, which lost 3 bases and 3 bases, there was a span of 9 bases. The CDR3 region is CATSSGTFYEQYF. The CDR3 nucleotides read TGTGCCACCAGCAGCGGGACGTTCTACGAGCAGTACTTC.

The rearrangement joins TRBV27 to TRBJ2-7, with D maybe TRBD2 (5 bases). Trimming took 10 bases from V and 2 from J, leaving 18 bases between them. This CDR3 has 14 residues. CDR1 MNHEY and CDR2 SMNVEV come from the germline V gene (reference sequence). Here the CDR3 DNA reads TGTGCCATAAGGAGGATTAGCGTGACCTACGAGCAGTACTTC. Its protein product is CAIRRISVTYEQYF.